The 23 T cell receptor beta chains listed next were all sequenced from one sample in a study of blood T cell repertoires in COVID-19. Produced via immunoSEQ multiplex PCR; TCRdb's table is partial and in-frame only. Among 400,000 to 550,000 clones, nearly 90% were seen once, and the ten largest hold almost 2%. Input material: PBMCs or T cells enriched from blood (not recorded which). All receptors come from a woman aged 18-29 years with acute COVID-19.

This clone showed up just once. This sequence joins TRBV29-1 and TRBJ2-7, with 8 bases aligning to TRBD1. The CDR3 totals 15 residues. Looked up from germline, CDR1 is SQVTM and CDR2 is ANQGSEA. Losses at the gene ends were 4 bases for V and 0 bases for J; bases not matched to a gene: 8. In DNA form, the CDR3 reads TGCAGCGTTGTTCTACGGGACAGGAGCTCCTACGAGCAGTACTTC. Translation: CSVVLRDRSSYEQYF.

The chain employs TRBV28 and TRBJ1-6, with D maybe TRBD1 (5 bases). V was trimmed by 3 bases and J by 7 bases, leaving 7 bases between them. This CDR3 has 13 residues. The germline V gene encodes CDR1 MDHEN and CDR2 SYDVKM. The CDR3 DNA is TGTGCCAGCAGTTTGGGACTAAATTCACCCCTCCACTTT. The encoded protein is CASSLGLNSPLHF.

This chain joins TRBV5-1 and TRBJ2-7, with 7 bases matching TRBD1. The germline V gene encodes CDR1 SGHRS and CDR2 YFSETQ. This CDR3 contains 13 residues. V gave up 4 bases and J gave up 7 bases; unmatched junction bases: 8. CDR3 bases: TGCGCCAGCAGCCGCCGGGACAGTTGGGAGCAGTACTTC. Its protein is CASSRRDSWEQYF.

This chain uses TRBV6-5 with TRBJ1-5, with a tentative D call TRBD1 (5 bases). CDR1 is MNHEY and CDR2 is SVGAGI in the germline V gene. The CDR3 covers 14 residues. The V and J ends lost 0 bases and 5 bases respectively, with 8 bases between them. For the CDR3, the DNA is TGTGCCAGCAGTTACTCTGGGGCCTATCAGCCCCAGCATTTT. It encodes CASSYSGAYQPQHF.

The chain employs TRBV7-3 and TRBJ2-3; 9 bases agree with TRBD1. CDR3 length equals 18 residues. J gave up 3 bases and V 5 bases, and 15 bases lay outside the gene matches. CDR1 and CDR2 from the germline V gene are SGHTA and FQGTGA. The CDR3 spells CASSPWPHRGRGTDTQYF. The CDR3, as DNA: TGTGCCAGCAGCCCCTGGCCCCACAGGGGGCGAGGGACAGATACGCAGTATTTT.

CDR3 sequence reads: CASSRGAALHF. The CDR3 nucleotides read TGTGCCAGCTCCCGGGGGGCAGCCCTCCACTTT. The chain uses TRBV18 and TRBJ1-6; the D gene is possibly TRBD1 (6 bases). The CDR3 totals 11 residues. With 6 bases removed from V and 14 bases from J, the gap between germline ends came to 11 bases. Germline V CDR1 and CDR2: KGHSH, LQKENI.

Points on this clone: Additional DNA sequences in this sample encode the identical CDR3. CDR3 protein: CASSLNTGELFF. CDR3 sequence (DNA): TGTGCCAGCAGCCTAAACACCGGGGAGCTGTTTTTT. The gene calls are TRBV9 and TRBJ2-2; no reliable D call. The CDR3 is 12 amino acids. CDR1 is SGDLS, CDR2 YYNGEE, per germline. Trimming cost V 4 bases and J 2 bases, with 3 bases left between them.

The rearrangement joins TRBV30 to TRBJ2-7; no reliable D call. With 5 bases removed from V and 2 bases from J, the gap between germline ends came to 19 bases. The CDR3 length is 15 residues. Per the germline V gene, CDR1 is GTSNPN and CDR2 is SVGIG (reference sequence). DNA of the CDR3: TGTGCCTGGCGACGTCCCAGAGGAGCCACCTACGAGCAGTACTTC. This sequence encodes CAWRRPRGATYEQYF.

This sequence joins TRBV7-3 and TRBJ1-5; possibly TRBD1 for D (5 bases). This CDR3 contains 15 residues. With 0 bases removed from V and 3 bases from J, the gap between germline ends came to 9 bases. Germline V gene lookup returns CDR1 SGHTA and CDR2 FQGTGA. CDR3 nucleotide sequence: TGTGCCAGCAGCTTAACTGGACAAAACAATCAGCCCCAGCATTTT. This codes for CASSLTGQNNQPQHF.

The genes are TRBV4-1 and TRBJ1-2; 9 nucleotides agree with TRBD1. J lost 4 bases, V lost 2 bases, and 2 bases had no gene match. Germline CDR1 reads MGHRA; CDR2 reads YSYEKL. The CDR3 spans 14 residues. CDR3: CASSQQDRGYGYTF. The DNA of the CDR3 is TGCGCCAGCAGCCAACAGGACAGGGGCTATGGCTACACCTTC.

The chain employs TRBV11-2 and TRBJ2-7; 9 bases match TRBD2. The CDR3 sequence is 14 residues long. Trimming at V came to 5 bases and at J to 3 bases, leaving 5 bases not matched to a gene. Per the germline V gene, CDR1 is SGHAT and CDR2 is FQNNGV. The CDR3 bases are TGTGCCAGCAGCGGCTTGACTAGCGGCTACGAGCAGTACTTC. As protein: CASSGLTSGYEQYF.

The rearrangement links TRBV11-2 to TRBJ2-7; 10 positions agree with TRBD2. The germline gives CDR1 SGHAT, CDR2 FQNNGV. J gave up 3 bases and V 4 bases, and 12 bases lay outside the gene matches. The CDR3 length is 17 residues. The CDR3 DNA follows: TGTGCCAGCAGCTCCTTAGCCCGACTAGCGGGTGACTACGAGCAGTACTTC. Amino acid sequence: CASSSLARLAGDYEQYF.

This sequence joins TRBV5-4 and TRBJ2-7; D is perhaps TRBD1 (5 bases). V was cut by 1 base and J by 5 bases, with 10 bases left in between. Germline V CDR1 and CDR2: SGHNT, YYREEE (reference sequence). The CDR3 length is 13 residues. The CDR3 protein is CASSLSGADEQYF. The CDR3 nucleotides read TGTGCCAGCAGCTTGAGTGGGGCTGACGAGCAGTACTTC.

The gene calls are TRBV18 and TRBJ2-1; D is unclear. Germline V gene sequence: CDR1 KGHSH, CDR2 LQKENI. V was cut by 5 bases and J by 8 bases, with 13 bases left in between. CDR3 length: 13 amino acids. The CDR3 nucleotides read TGTGCCAGCTCAGCCCGGCTTGAGGATGAGCAGTTCTTC. Translating it yields CASSARLEDEQFF.

The CDR3 reads CASSLQGGEAFF. The CDR3 DNA follows: TGTGCCAGCAGCCTCCAGGGAGGTGAAGCTTTCTTT. The chain carries TRBV7-3 and TRBJ1-1, with D tentatively TRBD1 (5 bases). Per the germline V gene, CDR1 is SGHTA and CDR2 is FQGTGA. This CDR3 has 12 amino acids. V was pared by 5 bases and J by 7 bases, with 11 bases between.

This clone was seen just once. The chain recombines TRBV7-2 with TRBJ2-4; D unresolved. In germline, CDR1 is SGHTA, CDR2 FQGNSA. V lost 1 base and J lost 3, with 10 bases in between. This CDR3 is built from 15 residues. The CDR3 protein is CASSLGSIVKNIQYF. CDR3 DNA sequence: TGTGCCAGCAGCTTAGGTAGCATTGTCAAAAACATTCAGTACTTC.

V and J are TRBV25-1 and TRBJ2-5, with 9 bases identical to TRBD2. Losses at the gene ends were 5 bases for V and 5 bases for J; bases not matched to a gene: 6. The V gene's germline CDR1 is MGHDK and CDR2 SYGVNS. CDR3 length: 14 residues. In nucleotides, the CDR3 is TGTGCCAGCAGTTCCCTAGCGGGATTGGAGACCCAGTACTTC. Residues: CASSSLAGLETQYF.

The chain carries TRBV30 and TRBJ1-2; 11 nucleotides agree with TRBD1. CDR1 is GTSNPN and CDR2 is SVGIG in the germline V gene (reference sequence). This CDR3 spans 14 amino acids. Germline trimming cut 3 bases from V and 10 bases from J; bases unmatched to any gene: 10. CDR3 residues: CAWRNERTGGAYTF. In DNA form, the CDR3 reads TGTGCCTGGAGGAATGAAAGGACAGGGGGCGCCTACACCTTC.

This chain connects TRBV2 to TRBJ2-3; 8 positions agree with TRBD2. The germline CDR1 and CDR2 sequences are SNHLY and FYNNEI. The V gene end was trimmed by 4 bases and the J gene end by 8 bases; junction bases not matched to a gene: 11. The length of the CDR3 is 15 residues. The DNA of the CDR3 is TGTGCCAGCAGTGCACCAGCGGGAGTATATTCTACGCAGTATTTT. Protein: CASSAPAGVYSTQYF. Filled out from reference TRBV2 and TRBJ2-3, the complete variable domain reads EPEVTQTPSHQVTQMGQEVILRCVPISNHLYFYWYRQILGQKVEFLVSFYNNEISEKSEIFDDQFSVERPDGSNFTLKIRSTKLEDSAMYFCASSAPAGVYSTQYFGPGTRLTVL.

This rearrangement joins TRBV23-1 to TRBJ2-7; D may be TRBD2 (5 bases). TRBV23-1 falls under the ORF class, with uncertain function. Trimming removed 3 bases at V and 2 bases at J, with 5 bases between. The CDR3 extends over 12 amino acids. CDR3 in DNA: TGCGCCAGCAGTCAGGGAGCCTACGAGCAGTACTTC. This codes for CASSQGAYEQYF.

The J gene is TRBJ1-6, the V gene TRBV5-6; a possible D gene is TRBD1 (5 bases). This CDR3 spans 16 amino acids. V dropped 4 bases and J dropped 5 bases, with 16 bases sitting between them. CDR1 and CDR2 from the germline V gene are SGHDT and YYEEEE. CDR3 amino acids: CASSPSWGRNNSPLHF. CDR3 coding DNA: TGTGCCAGCAGCCCATCGTGGGGCAGGAATAATTCACCCCTCCACTTT.

V gene TRBV10-3 combines with J gene TRBJ2-1, with 12 bases aligning to TRBD2. Germline CDR1 reads ENHRY; CDR2 reads SYGVKD. V shed 4 bases, J shed 5 bases, and the junction held 3 bases outside the gene matches. The CDR3 spans 15 residues. The CDR3 DNA follows: TGTGCCATCAGTGCAGGACTAGCGGGGCACAATGAGCAGTTCTTC. It translates to CAISAGLAGHNEQFF.

V usage is TRBV30 and J usage is TRBJ1-6, with TRBD1 matching over 9 bases. The CDR3 has 16 amino acids. The V gene end was trimmed by 4 bases and the J gene end by 3 bases; junction bases not matched to a gene: 7. Germline V gene lookup returns CDR1 GTSNPN and CDR2 SVGIG (reference sequence). CDR3 in DNA: TGTGCCTGGACAAGGACAGGGGCCGACTATAATTCACCCCTCCACTTT. This translates into CAWTRTGADYNSPLHF.